The 11 T cell receptor beta chains below were found in one sample sequenced in a study of T-cell memory formation after mild COVID-19. TCRdb independently ran MiXCR on the 5' RACE reads; one entry per CDR3 protein. The sample holds about 200,000 distinct CDR3 sequences; more than 8% are singletons and the top ten take around 3.3%. The sample consisted of PBMCs or a T cell subset sorted from them (not recorded which). These receptors originate from a man between 18 and 35 years old who had mild COVID-19 (a few samples of this study predate the infection). Cell type and time point are not known.

This clonotype has a count of ten or more. The rearrangement joins TRBV7-2 to TRBJ1-2; D perhaps matches TRBD1 (5 bases). Germline assignment: CDR1 SGHTA and CDR2 FQGNSA. V was clipped by 1 base and J by 7 bases, with 16 bases between them. The CDR3 sequence is 15 residues long. DNA of the CDR3: TGTGCCAGCAGCTTAGTTGGGTCCAGGGAGGGTGGCTACACCTTC. Amino acid sequence: CASSLVGSREGGYTF.

Only a few counts were recorded for this clonotype. V is TRBV21-1 and J is TRBJ2-4; TRBD1, the table's D call, was not compared with the DNA. TRBV21-1 is noted as a pseudogene. CDR3 size: 15 residues. CDR3 region: CASSVTGSAKNIQYF. CDR3 nucleotide sequence: TGTGCCAGCAGCGTGACAGGGTCGGCCAAAAACATTCAGTACTTC.

This clonotype came up a few times. The chain has TRBV24-1 and TRBJ1-1, with no clear D. Per the germline V gene, CDR1 is KGHDR and CDR2 is SFDVKD. Trimming removed 3 bases from V and 3 bases from J, with 4 bases in between. CDR3 length: 12 amino acids. As DNA, the CDR3 is TGTGCCACCAGTGATGGGTACACTGAAGCTTTCTTT. Protein sequence: CATSDGYTEAFF.

The chain uses TRBV19 and TRBJ1-5; D unresolved. The V end was cut by 4 bases, the J end by 1 base, with 14 bases between. The CDR3 consists of 16 residues. Germline V gene sequence: CDR1 LNHDA, CDR2 SQIVND (reference sequence). CDR3 sequence (DNA): TGTGCCAGTAGTAAATCTTTGGGAGTCAGCAATCAGCCCCAGCATTTT. Its protein is CASSKSLGVSNQPQHF.

There are many counts of this clonotype. V usage is TRBV5-1 and J usage is TRBJ2-7, with 8 positions matching TRBD2. V lost 5 bases to trimming and J lost 2 bases; unmatched junction nucleotides: 6. The CDR3 has 14 amino acids. CDR1 is SGHRS and CDR2 is YFSETQ in the germline V gene. CDR3 DNA sequence: TGCGCCAGCAGTAGAATAGCGGGAACCTACGAGCAGTACTTC. It is translated as CASSRIAGTYEQYF.

The chain joins TRBV18 to TRBJ2-2; 9 nucleotides align to TRBD1. This CDR3 has 15 residues. The germline V gene encodes CDR1 KGHSH and CDR2 LQKENI. The V and J ends lost 3 bases and 7 bases, in that order; junction bases with no gene match: 6. CDR3 in amino acids: CASSPRDRVSGELFF. In DNA, the CDR3 is TGTGCCAGCTCACCCCGGGACAGGGTGAGCGGGGAGCTGTTTTTT.

This clonotype came up a few times. As DNA, the CDR3 is TGTGCCAGCAGTTACGAACCCCGAGGGGGGACTGAAGCTTTCTTT. Its translation: CASSYEPRGGTEAFF. This chain joins TRBV6-6 and TRBJ1-1; a weak D match, TRBD1 (6 bases). The V gene's germline CDR1 is MNHNY and CDR2 SVGAGI (reference sequence). Trimming took 2 bases from V and 5 from J, leaving 15 bases between them. CDR3 size: 15 residues.

A few counts support this clonotype. The rearrangement joins TRBV6-2 or TRBV6-3 to TRBJ2-5, with TRBD1 as a possible D gene (6 bases). The CDR3 has 14 amino acids. Germline V gene sequence: CDR1 MNHEY, CDR2 SVGEGT. V lost 5 bases to trimming and J lost 5 bases, with 15 bases between them. This chain's CDR3 is CASSNQGSPETQYF. CDR3 coding DNA: TGTGCCAGCAGTAACCAGGGGTCCCCGGAGACCCAGTACTTC.

The chain recombines TRBV12-3 or TRBV12-4 with TRBJ2-2; D ambiguous. This CDR3 spans 13 amino acids. The germline V and J ends were trimmed by 9 bases and 2 bases, with 10 bases remaining between them. As DNA, the CDR3 is TGTGCCAGTGGGCAGACAAACACCGGGGAGCTGTTTTTT. Protein product: CASGQTNTGELFF.

This clonotype was recorded at least ten times. The chain carries TRBV29-1 and TRBJ1-5; TRBD1 is a possible D gene (6 bases). The germline V gene encodes CDR1 SQVTM and CDR2 ANQGSEA. V was clipped by 5 bases and J by 7 bases, with 24 bases between them. The CDR3 extends over 16 amino acids. The CDR3 protein is CSVSRGTAKGDQPQHF. The CDR3, as DNA: TGCAGCGTTTCTCGCGGGACCGCGAAGGGGGACCAGCCCCAGCATTTT.

This clonotype was seen a handful of times. The rearrangement links TRBV11-3 to TRBJ2-3; 7 nucleotides line up with TRBD1. Germline V CDR1 and CDR2: SGHNT, YENEEA. This CDR3 has 14 amino acids. V lost 4 bases and J lost 6; bases outside the gene matches: 7. CDR3 region: CASSSEGGPDTQYF. The CDR3 coding sequence is TGTGCCAGCAGCTCAGAAGGGGGCCCCGATACGCAGTATTTT.